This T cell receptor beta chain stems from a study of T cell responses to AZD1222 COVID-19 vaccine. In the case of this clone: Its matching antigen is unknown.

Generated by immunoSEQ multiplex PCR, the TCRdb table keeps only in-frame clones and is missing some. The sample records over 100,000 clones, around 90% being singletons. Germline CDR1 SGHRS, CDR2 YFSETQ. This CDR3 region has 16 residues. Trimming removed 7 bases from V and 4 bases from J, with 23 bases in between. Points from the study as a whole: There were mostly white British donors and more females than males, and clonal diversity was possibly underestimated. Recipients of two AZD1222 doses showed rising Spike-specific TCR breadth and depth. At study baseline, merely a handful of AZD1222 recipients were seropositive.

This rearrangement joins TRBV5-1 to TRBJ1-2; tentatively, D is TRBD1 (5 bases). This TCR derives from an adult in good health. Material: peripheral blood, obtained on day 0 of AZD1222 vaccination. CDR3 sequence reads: CASRPGLRGETYGYTF. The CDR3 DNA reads TGCGCCAGCCGCCCCGGGTTGAGGGGAGAGACCTATGGCTACACCTTC. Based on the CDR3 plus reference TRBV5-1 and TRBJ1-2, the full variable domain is KAGVTQTPRYLIKTRGQQVTLSCSPISGHRSVSWYQQTPGQGLQFLFEYFSETQRNKGNFPGRFSGRQFSNSRSEMNVSTLELGDSALYLCASRPGLRGETYGYTFGSGTRLTVV.